Following are 26 T cell receptor beta chains from one sample sequenced in a study of identical twins. Using its own MiXCR run on the 5' RACE reads, TCRdb lists one record per CDR3 protein. The sample lists 250,000 or so distinct CDR3 sequences; approximately 8.6% were seen once. This sample was shared with a second study, whose subject was yellow fever vaccine responses in identical twins.

Sequencing was done on a sample of CD8+ T cells sorted from blood. These receptors were collected from a woman under 30 in good health.

The chain links TRBV7-9 to TRBJ1-4; D remains unclear. Germline V gene data show CDR1 as SEHNR and CDR2 as FQNEAQ (reference sequence). The V and J ends lost 3 bases and 2 bases respectively, with 13 bases between them. The CDR3 contains 16 residues. DNA of the CDR3: TGTGCCAGCAGCTTGAGGGATCTTGGTACTAATGAAAAACTGTTTTTT. This sequence encodes CASSLRDLGTNEKLFF.

Only a few counts were recorded for this clonotype. This CDR3 reads CASSRKPFPLETQYF. CDR3 nucleotides: TGTGCCAGCAGCCGCAAACCCTTTCCCTTGGAGACCCAGTACTTC. The rearrangement joins TRBV3-1 to TRBJ2-5; D is unclear. Between the trimmed V and J ends, which lost 4 bases and 5 bases, there was a span of 17 bases. This CDR3 contains 15 residues. Germline CDR1 reads LGHDT; CDR2 reads YNNKEL (reference sequence).

This clonotype came up many times. The rearrangement uses TRBV15 and TRBJ2-1; TRBD1 is a possible D gene (5 bases). Trimming left V 8 bases short and J 3 bases short, with 8 bases between. Looked up from germline, CDR1 is LNHNV and CDR2 is YYDKDF (reference sequence). The CDR3 is 12 residues long. CDR3 bases: TGTGCCACCCAGGGCTACTACAATGAGCAGTTCTTC. Its protein is CATQGYYNEQFF.

This clonotype occurred many times. The chain combines TRBV12-3 or TRBV12-4 with TRBJ1-5; D might be TRBD1 (5 bases). Trimming shortened V by 5 bases and J by 11 bases, and 19 bases separated the two germline ends. This CDR3 is 14 amino acids long. The CDR3 nucleotides read TGTGCCAGCAGTCAGGGACTCCACAAGGGGACCCAGCATTTT. Amino acid sequence: CASSQGLHKGTQHF.

This clonotype was observed a handful of times. This chain joins TRBV12-3 or TRBV12-4 and TRBJ2-3; D is perhaps TRBD2 (5 bases). The CDR3 is 17 amino acids. Trimming took 6 bases from V and 1 from J, leaving 20 bases between them. The CDR3 protein is CASSPPPRRVGTDTQYF. The CDR3 DNA reads as TGTGCCAGCAGCCCACCCCCGAGGCGGGTTGGCACAGATACGCAGTATTTT.

This clonotype was recorded many times. The J gene is TRBJ2-1, the V gene TRBV15; 10 nucleotides align to TRBD2. The V gene end was trimmed by 2 bases and the J gene end by 7 bases; junction bases not matched to a gene: 11. The CDR3 is 17 residues long. CDR1 is LNHNV, CDR2 YYDKDF, per germline (reference sequence). The CDR3 here is CATSRRPGTSVTNEQFF. DNA of the CDR3: TGTGCCACCAGCAGACGACCCGGGACTAGCGTTACGAATGAGCAGTTCTTC.

A few counts support this clonotype. The chain uses TRBV29-1 and TRBJ2-7, with a weak D call TRBD1 (5 bases). V gave up 7 bases and J gave up 0 bases, with 13 bases separating them. This CDR3 is built from 13 residues. Germline V gives CDR1 SQVTM, CDR2 ANQGSEA. The CDR3 nucleotides read TGCAGCGCCAGGGAACAGAGCTCCTACGAGCAGTACTTC. It codes for CSAREQSSYEQYF.

There are many counts of this clonotype. The gene calls are TRBV4-3 and TRBJ2-1, with D possibly being TRBD2 (5 bases). This CDR3 comprises 16 residues. Trimming removed 4 bases from V and 7 bases from J, with 20 bases in between. The germline V gene encodes CDR1 LGHNA and CDR2 YSLEER. This CDR3 reads CASSPNTATILNEQFF. In DNA, the CDR3 is TGCGCCAGCAGCCCTAACACTGCGACTATACTGAATGAGCAGTTCTTC.

The chain combines TRBV12-3 or TRBV12-4 with TRBJ2-5, with D possibly being TRBD1 or TRBD2 (5 bases each). CDR3 length: 14 amino acids. Trimming stripped 6 bases from V and 3 bases from J, with 14 bases between. The CDR3 DNA sequence: TGTGCCAGCAGCCCCGGGACCTGGGAAGAGACCCAGTACTTC. This translates into CASSPGTWEETQYF.

This clonotype came up many times. This chain uses TRBV7-9 with TRBJ2-3; D is uncertain. V lost 3 bases and J 2 bases, leaving 6 bases between the germline ends. CDR1 is SEHNR and CDR2 is FQNEAQ in the germline V gene (reference sequence). CDR3 length: 13 residues. CDR3 nucleotides: TGTGCCAGCAGCTTCCCCTACACAGATACGCAGTATTTT. Protein: CASSFPYTDTQYF.

The chain carries TRBV7-9 and TRBJ2-5; 7 bases are shared with TRBD1. Germline CDR1 and CDR2: SEHNR and FQNEAQ (reference sequence). J gave up 1 base and V 2 bases, and 4 bases lay outside the gene matches. The CDR3 covers 15 residues. The CDR3 DNA follows: TGTGCCAGCAGCTTAAAAACAGGGGTCCAAGAGACCCAGTACTTC. Protein: CASSLKTGVQETQYF.

The chain couples TRBV19 to TRBJ2-7; 8 positions agree with TRBD1. Germline lookup yields CDR1 LNHDA and CDR2 SQIVND (reference sequence). V lost 3 bases to trimming and J lost 2 bases; unmatched junction nucleotides: 9. This CDR3 region has 16 residues. In DNA form, the CDR3 reads TGTGCCAGTAGTATCAGCCCAGGGGGCGCAACCTACGAGCAGTACTTC. This translates into CASSISPGGATYEQYF.

This clonotype occurred a few times. This chain connects TRBV21-1 to TRBJ1-2. TRBV21-1 is labeled a pseudogene. CDR3 length equals 14 residues. The CDR3: CASSKGEFCYGYTF. As DNA, the CDR3 is TGTGCCAGCAGCAAAGGGGAGTTCTGCTATGGCTACACCTTC.

The chain recombines TRBV6-6 with TRBJ1-1; D uncertain. V shed 6 bases and J shed 5 bases, with 7 bases lying between them. Germline-derived CDR1 and CDR2 are MNHNY and SVGAGI (reference sequence). The CDR3 totals 11 residues. CDR3 sequence (DNA): TGTGCCAGCAGCACGATAACTGAAGCTTTCTTT. It translates to CASSTITEAFF.

To note about this clonotype: A much larger clonotype is one base distant, so this may be a read error. J is TRBJ2-3 and V is TRBV3-1; unclear D gene. The length of the CDR3 is 17 residues. CDR1 is LGHDT and CDR2 is YNNKEL in the germline V gene (reference sequence). CDR3 residues: CATSQDLESWAGDTQYF. The CDR3 DNA reads as TGTGCCACCAGCCAAGATCTTGAAAGTTGGGCTGGGGATACGCAGTATTTT.

This chain joins TRBV6-6 and TRBJ2-5; D is uncertain. V lost 11 bases, J lost 5 bases, and 18 bases lay in between. This CDR3 is built from 13 residues. Germline CDR1 reads MNHNY; CDR2 reads SVGAGI (reference sequence). This CDR3 reads CALRVGPAETQYF. The CDR3 DNA follows: TGTGCCCTCCGCGTGGGTCCAGCGGAGACCCAGTACTTC.

This clonotype was recorded at least ten times. V gene TRBV24-1 combines with J gene TRBJ2-3; a possible D gene is TRBD2 (6 bases). Per germline, CDR1 KGHDR and CDR2 SFDVKD. V was clipped by 2 bases and J by 0 bases, with 11 bases between them. CDR3 length: 16 residues. The CDR3 protein is CATSDWGRGSTDTQYF. The CDR3 region has the DNA TGTGCCACCAGTGATTGGGGCCGGGGGAGCACAGATACGCAGTATTTT.

The chain has TRBV14 and TRBJ1-1; 7 bases match TRBD1. Losses at the gene ends were 4 bases for V and 7 bases for J; bases not matched to a gene: 9. Germline assignment: CDR1 SGHDN and CDR2 FVKESK. This CDR3 spans 14 amino acids. The CDR3 DNA reads as TGTGCCAGCAGCCCCCCGGGGACAGAGCTTGAAGCTTTCTTT. Translating gives CASSPPGTELEAFF.

A few counts support this clonotype. This chain uses TRBV7-6 with TRBJ2-3; 10 bases fit TRBD2. The length of the CDR3 is 18 residues. Germline CDR1 and CDR2: SGHVS and FNYEAQ. V was pared by 4 bases and J by 6 bases, with 16 bases of the junction left unmatched. The CDR3 DNA sequence: TGTGCCAGCAGCTCCTCCTCAGCGGGAGGGCCTGGGGGGGATACGCAGTATTTT. This gives the protein CASSSSSAGGPGGDTQYF. Supplemented by reference TRBV7-6 and TRBJ2-3, the full variable domain reads GAGVSQSPRYKVTKRGQDVALRCDPISGHVSLYWYRQALGQGPEFLTYFNYEAQQDKSGLPNDRFSAERPEGSISTLTIQRTEQRDSAMYRCASSSSSAGGPGGDTQYFGPGTRLTVL.

This clonotype occurred many times. The V gene is TRBV5-1, the J gene TRBJ1-2, with 11 positions matching TRBD1. Germline V gene sequence: CDR1 SGHRS, CDR2 YFSETQ. This CDR3 has 16 amino acids. With V trimmed by 4 bases and J by 0 bases, 5 bases remained unmatched. Here the CDR3 reads CASSPGQGATNYGYTF. The DNA for the CDR3 is TGCGCCAGCAGCCCAGGACAGGGGGCGACTAACTATGGCTACACCTTC.

The chain employs TRBV29-1 and TRBJ1-4; D is unclear. There are 12 residues in the CDR3. The ends were cut back, 4 bases at V and 4 bases at J, with 7 bases in the middle. In germline, CDR1 is SQVTM, CDR2 ANQGSEA. As DNA, the CDR3 is TGCAGCGTTGCAGCAAATAATGAAAAACTGTTTTTT. The encoded protein is CSVAANNEKLFF. Supplemented by reference TRBV29-1 and TRBJ1-4, the full variable domain reads SAVISQKPSRDICQRGTSLTIQCQVDSQVTMMFWYRQQPGQSLTLIATANQGSEATYESGFVIDKFPISRPNLTFSTLTVSNMSPEDSSIYLCSVAANNEKLFFGSGTQLSVL.

As regards this clonotype: This may be a read error, as it is one base from a much larger clone. This chain joins TRBV5-6 and TRBJ2-3; no clear D gene. Germline CDR1 SGHDT, CDR2 YYEEEE. V lost 4 bases and J 0 bases, leaving 6 bases between the germline ends. CDR3 length equals 13 residues. CDR3 sequence (DNA): TGTGCCAGCAGCCAATACAGCACAGATACGCAGTATTTT. Amino acids: CASSQYSTDTQYF.

A few counts support this clonotype. This chain joins TRBV28 and TRBJ2-5; a weak D match, TRBD2 (5 bases). Germline V CDR1 and CDR2: MDHEN, SYDVKM. The V end was cut by 5 bases, the J end by 8 bases, with 12 bases between. The CDR3 covers 12 residues. The CDR3 loop is CASSPRERTQYF. The CDR3 DNA follows: TGTGCCAGCAGTCCGAGGGAGAGAACCCAGTACTTC.

This clonotype was counted a few times. J is TRBJ2-7 and V is TRBV13, with D unclear. V was trimmed by 4 bases and J by 1 base, leaving 14 bases between them. The CDR3 loop spans 15 amino acids. The germline V gene has CDR1 PRHDT and CDR2 FYEKMQ (reference sequence). The CDR3 DNA sequence: TGTGCCAGCAGCTCCGCCGTGGCCAAGTCCTACGAGCAGTACTTC. Encoded protein: CASSSAVAKSYEQYF.

This clonotype has at least ten counts. The V and J genes are TRBV7-9 and TRBJ1-2, with D possibly matching TRBD1 (5 bases). This CDR3 has 12 residues. Between the trimmed V and J ends, which lost 4 bases and 7 bases, there was a span of 10 bases. CDR1 SEHNR and CDR2 FQNEAQ come from the germline V gene (reference sequence). The CDR3 sequence: CASSSATGGYTF. CDR3 in DNA: TGTGCCAGCAGCTCGGCTACAGGTGGCTACACCTTC.

The CDR3 spells CASGSPLDRDKISYEQYF. In DNA, the CDR3 is TGTGCTAGTGGTTCTCCACTCGACAGGGACAAGATCTCCTACGAGCAGTACTTC. The chain employs TRBV12-5 and TRBJ2-7, with TRBD1 identical over 7 bases. CDR3 length: 18 amino acids. J lost 0 bases, V lost 4 bases, and 15 bases had no gene match. Germline V CDR1 and CDR2: LGHNT, FRNRAP. The full variable domain, in which reference TRBV12-5 and TRBJ2-7 provide the parts outside the CDR3, is DARVTQTPRHKVTEMGQEVTMRCQPILGHNTVFWYRQTMMQGLELLAYFRNRAPLDDSGMPKDRFSAEMPDATLATLKIQPSEPRDSAVYFCASGSPLDRDKISYEQYFGPGTRLTVT.